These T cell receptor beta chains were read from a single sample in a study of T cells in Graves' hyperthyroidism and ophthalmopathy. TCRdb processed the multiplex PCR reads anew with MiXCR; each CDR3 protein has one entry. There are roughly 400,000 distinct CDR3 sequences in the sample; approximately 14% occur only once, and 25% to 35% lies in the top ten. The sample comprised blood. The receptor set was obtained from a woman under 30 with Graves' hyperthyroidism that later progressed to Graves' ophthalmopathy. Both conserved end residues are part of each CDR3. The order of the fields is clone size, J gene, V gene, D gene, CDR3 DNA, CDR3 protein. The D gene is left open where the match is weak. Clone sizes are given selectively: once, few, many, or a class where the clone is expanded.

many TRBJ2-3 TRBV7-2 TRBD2 TGTGCCAGCAGCTTAGAGACTGTAGCGGGAGGTATTGTAGATACGCAGTATTTT CASSLETVAGGIVDTQYF
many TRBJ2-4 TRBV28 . TGTGCCAGCAGTCAAGGTGGGGGGCAGGTGGACATTCAGTACTTC CASSQGGGQVDIQYF
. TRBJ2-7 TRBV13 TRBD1 TGTGCCAGCAGCGTCCGGGACAGGGGAGGTGGTGAGCAGTACTTC CASSVRDRGGGEQYF
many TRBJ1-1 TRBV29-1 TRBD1 TGCAGCGCCAGGACAGGGGACGCGTATACTGAAGCTTTCTTT CSARTGDAYTEAFF
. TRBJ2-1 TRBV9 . TGTGCCAGCAGCCCCCGAGTGGTTAGGAATGAGCAGTTCTTC CASSPRVVRNEQFF
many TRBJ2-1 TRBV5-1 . TGCGCCAGCAGCCCAGGTTCAAAAGAGCAGTTCTTC CASSPGSKEQFF
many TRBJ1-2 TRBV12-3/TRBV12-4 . TGTGCCAGCAGTTACTACAGGCCCTTCTATGGCTACACCTTC CASSYYRPFYGYTF
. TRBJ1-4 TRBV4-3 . TGCGCCAGCAGCCAGACGACAGCGAGAAATGAAAAACTGTTTTTT CASSQTTARNEKLFF
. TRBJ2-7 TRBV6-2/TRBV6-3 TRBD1 TGTGCCAGCAGTTCTCAGACAGGGGAGCAGTACTTC CASSSQTGEQYF
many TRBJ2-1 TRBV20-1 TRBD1 TGCAGTGCTAGCCTGACAGGGTCCTACAATGAGCAGTTCTTC CSASLTGSYNEQFF
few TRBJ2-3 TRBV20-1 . TGCAGTGCTAGACCGGAGGGCCTGTGGGCAGATACGCAGTATTTT CSARPEGLWADTQYF
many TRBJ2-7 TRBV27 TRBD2 TGTGCCAGCAGTTTATCATCCGGGACTAGCTCCTACGAGCAGTACTTC CASSLSSGTSSYEQYF
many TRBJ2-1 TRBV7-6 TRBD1 TGTGCCAGCAGCTTAGCAAGGGGGCTCAACGGAGGACGGTACAATGAGCAGTTCTTC CASSLARGLNGGRYNEQFF
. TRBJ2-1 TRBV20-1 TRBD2 TGCAGTGCTCCAGTTTCCAGCGGGAGTAAGTACAATGAGCAGTTCTTC CSAPVSSGSKYNEQFF
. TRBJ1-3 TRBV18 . TGTGCCAGCTCACCACCCGGGATCTCTGGAAACACCGGGGGAAACACCATATATTTT CASSPPGISGNTGGNTIYF
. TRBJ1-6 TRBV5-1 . TGCGCCAGCAGCTTAGAAACAGGTCATAGCAGGTCGGATTCACCCCTCCACTTT CASSLETGHSRSDSPLHF
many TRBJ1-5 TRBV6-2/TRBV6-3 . TGTGCCAGCACCGTCTTTGGGCTCGGTAGCAATCAGCCCCAGCATTTT CASTVFGLGSNQPQHF
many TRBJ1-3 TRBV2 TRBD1 TGTGCCAGCCGATTGGACAGGGGGCTACCGGGAAACACCATATATTTT CASRLDRGLPGNTIYF
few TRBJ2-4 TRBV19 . TGTGCCAGTAGTCACCGGGGAGAGGGAAGAAACATTCAGTACTTC CASSHRGEGRNIQYF
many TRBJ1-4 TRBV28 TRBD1 TGTGCCAGCAGTTTCCCCGCGACAGGGTGGGACCCAACTAATGAAAAACTGTTTTTT CASSFPATGWDPTNEKLFF
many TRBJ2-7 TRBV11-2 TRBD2 TGTGCCAGCAGCGGGAGGGTTAGGGGCGAGCAGTACTTC CASSGRVRGEQYF
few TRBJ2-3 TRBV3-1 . TGTGCCAGCAGCCAAGACCCCGGAGCTAGCACAGATACGCAGTATTTT CASSQDPGASTDTQYF
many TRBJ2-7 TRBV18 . TGTGCCAGCTCGCGACCTGCCGGGACAAGAAGCTCCTACGAGCAGTACTTC CASSRPAGTRSSYEQYF
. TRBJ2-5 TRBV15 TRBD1 TGTGCCACCAGCGGCCGGGACAGGGGGGAAGAGACCCAGTACTTC CATSGRDRGEETQYF
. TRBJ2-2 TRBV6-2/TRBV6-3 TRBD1 TGTGCCAGCAGACCCGGCAGGGGGCCCACCGGGGAGCTGTTTTTT CASRPGRGPTGELFF
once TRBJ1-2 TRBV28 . TGTGCCAGCAGTTTGCCTTACCGAGACGGGGGGCAAGCTAACTATGGCTACACCTTC CASSLPYRDGGQANYGYTF
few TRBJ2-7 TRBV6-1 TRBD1 TGTGCCACCCGGGACAGCAACTACGAGCAGTACTTC CATRDSNYEQYF
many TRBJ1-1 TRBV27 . TGTGCCAGCAGCATTGGACCGAACACTGAAGCTTTCTTT CASSIGPNTEAFF
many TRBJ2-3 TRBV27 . TGTGCCAGCAGGGCTGACACCAGCACAGATACGCAGTATTTT CASRADTSTDTQYF
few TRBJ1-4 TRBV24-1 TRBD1 TGTGCCACCAGAGAACAGCAGGGGGCGGTTTCTGAAAAACTGTTTTTT CATREQQGAVSEKLFF
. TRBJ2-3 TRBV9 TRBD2 TGTGCCAGCAGCATAATGAGCGGGAGGGGAGCAGATACGCAGTATTTT CASSIMSGRGADTQYF
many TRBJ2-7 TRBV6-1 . TGTGCCAGCAGTGAAGTGGGTAACTGGAACTTAGGTGAGCAGTACTTC CASSEVGNWNLGEQYF
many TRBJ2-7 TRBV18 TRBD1 TGTGCCAGCTCCCCTGGGACAGGGAGCCTCTACGAGCAGTACTTC CASSPGTGSLYEQYF
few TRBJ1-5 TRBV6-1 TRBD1 TGTGCCAGCAGTTATGACAGGGGGAAGGTACAGCCCCAGCATTTT CASSYDRGKVQPQHF
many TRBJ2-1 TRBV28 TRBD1 TGTGCCAGCAGTCCCAGACGACAGGGTGATGAGCAGTTCTTC CASSPRRQGDEQFF
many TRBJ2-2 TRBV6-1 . TGTGCCAGCAGCGCAAGCGGGAACACCGGGGAGCTGTTTTTT CASSASGNTGELFF
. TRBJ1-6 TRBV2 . TGTGCCAGCAGCGTCAGAAAAACAGGGTTTTCCTATAATTCACCCCGCCACTTT CASSVRKTGFSYNSPRHF
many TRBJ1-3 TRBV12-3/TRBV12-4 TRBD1 TGTGCCAGCAGAGGACAGGGATCCACTACCTCTGGAAACACCATATATTTT CASRGQGSTTSGNTIYF
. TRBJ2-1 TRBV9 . TGTGCCAGCAGCGCCTCACTAGTACCCAATGAGCAGTTCTTC CASSASLVPNEQFF
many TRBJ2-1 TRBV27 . TGTGCCAGCAGTTTAGGTGTGGGGGGGCTGCGGAATGAGCAGTTCTTC CASSLGVGGLRNEQFF
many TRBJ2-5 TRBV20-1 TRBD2 TGCAGTGCTCTGACTAGCGGGAGGCCCGAAGAGACCCAGTACTTC CSALTSGRPEETQYF
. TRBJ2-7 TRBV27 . TGTGCCAGCAGTTTATCGACAGGTGCTAACTACGAGCAGTACTTC CASSLSTGANYEQYF
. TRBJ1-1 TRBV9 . TGTGCCAGCACCGTTGAGGGGAGTGGGTCTGAAGCTTTCTTT CASTVEGSGSEAFF
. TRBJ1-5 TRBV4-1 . TGCGCCAGCAGCCGGCCCGGGCCTAGCAATCAGCCCCAGCATTTT CASSRPGPSNQPQHF
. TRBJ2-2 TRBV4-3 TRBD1 TGCGCCAGCAGCCCGGTACGGGACAGGGTCGGGAGGTGCAACACCGGGGAGCTGTTTTTT CASSPVRDRVGRCNTGELFF
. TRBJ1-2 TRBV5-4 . TGTGCCAGCAGCTTGATAAACTATGGCTACACCTTC CASSLINYGYTF
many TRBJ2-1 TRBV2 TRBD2 TGTGCCAGCAGTGACTCATTTCTAGCGGGATCGACCAATGAGCAGTTCTTC CASSDSFLAGSTNEQFF
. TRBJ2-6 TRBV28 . TGTGCCAGCAGTATTTATGTGGACTCTGGGGCCAACGTCCTGACTTTC CASSIYVDSGANVLTF
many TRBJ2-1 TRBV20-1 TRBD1 TGCAGTGCTACACCGACAGGGGGTTGGTACAATGAGCAGTTCTTC CSATPTGGWYNEQFF
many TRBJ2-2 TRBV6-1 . TGTGCCAGCAGTAGGTTCAAGGTCCACGGGGAGCTGTTTTTT CASSRFKVHGELFF
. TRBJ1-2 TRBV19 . TGTGCCAGTAGTATTAAGGCCAGAGGGCCGCTGGGCTACACCTTC CASSIKARGPLGYTF